This TCR beta chain is drawn from a study of cytomegalovirus exposure and HLA in healthy donors. Regarding the study as a whole: With high specificity and sensitivity, the classifier reportedly diagnosed cytomegalovirus status.

The CDR3 loop spans 15 amino acids. Trimming stripped 0 bases from V and 3 bases from J, with 12 bases between. Germline CDR1 is LGHNA and CDR2 is YNFKEQ. As regards this clone: Its antigen is currently unknown.

The data were produced by immunoSEQ multiplex PCR, yet TCRdb's version contains in-frame clones alone and is incomplete. The sample lists 97,000 or so clones, around 88% seen once, with roughly 3.9% in the top ten. This sequence originates from a woman in her twenties or thirties in good health and CMV-seronegative. The chain has TRBV4-2 and TRBJ2-7; D perhaps matches TRBD2 (5 bases). Sequencing was done on a sample of PBMCs. CDR3 protein: CASSQDVGVNYEQYF. CDR3 nucleotides: TGTGCCAGCAGCCAAGATGTGGGAGTCAACTACGAGCAGTACTTC.